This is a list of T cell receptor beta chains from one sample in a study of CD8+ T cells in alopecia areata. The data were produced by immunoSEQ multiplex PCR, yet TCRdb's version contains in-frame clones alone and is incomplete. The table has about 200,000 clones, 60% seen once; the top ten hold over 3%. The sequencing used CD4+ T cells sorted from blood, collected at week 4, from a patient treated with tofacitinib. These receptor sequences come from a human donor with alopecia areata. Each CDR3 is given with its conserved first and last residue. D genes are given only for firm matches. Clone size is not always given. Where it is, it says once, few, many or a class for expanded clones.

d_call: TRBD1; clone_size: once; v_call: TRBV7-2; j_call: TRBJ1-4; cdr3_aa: CASSTGQGAPEKLFF; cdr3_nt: TGTGCCAGCAGCACCGGACAGGGGGCGCCTGAAAAACTGTTTTTT
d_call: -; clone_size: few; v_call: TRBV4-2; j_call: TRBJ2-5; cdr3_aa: CASSQVQGGQETQYF; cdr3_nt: TGTGCCAGCAGCCAGGTACAGGGTGGCCAAGAGACCCAGTACTTC
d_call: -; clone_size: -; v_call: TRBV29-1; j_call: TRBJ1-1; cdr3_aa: CSVEGRQRTEAFF; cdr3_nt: TGCAGCGTTGAAGGCCGACAGAGAACTGAAGCTTTCTTT
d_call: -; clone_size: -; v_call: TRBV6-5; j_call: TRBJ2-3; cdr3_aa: CASTSLTDTQYF; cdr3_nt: TGTGCCAGCACTAGTCTCACAGATACGCAGTATTTT
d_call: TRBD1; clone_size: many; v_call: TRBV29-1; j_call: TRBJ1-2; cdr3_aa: CSVATRGDNPRHGYTF; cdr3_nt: TGCAGCGTTGCCACCAGGGGGGACAACCCAAGGCATGGCTACACCTTC
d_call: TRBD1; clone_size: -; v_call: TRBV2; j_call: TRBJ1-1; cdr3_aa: CASTWDRGNAEAFF; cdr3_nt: TGTGCCAGCACCTGGGACAGGGGAAACGCTGAAGCTTTCTTT
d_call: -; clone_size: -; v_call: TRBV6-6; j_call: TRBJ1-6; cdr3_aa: CASSYSVNSPLHF; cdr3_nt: TGTGCCAGCAGTTACAGCGTTAATTCACCCCTCCACTTT
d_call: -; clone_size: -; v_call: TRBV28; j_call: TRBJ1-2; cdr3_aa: CASRPGQNYGYTF; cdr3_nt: TGTGCCAGCAGACCCGGACAGAACTATGGCTACACCTTC
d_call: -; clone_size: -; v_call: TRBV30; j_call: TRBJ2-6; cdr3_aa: CAWRAGANVLTF; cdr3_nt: TGTGCCTGGAGAGCAGGGGCCAACGTCCTGACTTTC
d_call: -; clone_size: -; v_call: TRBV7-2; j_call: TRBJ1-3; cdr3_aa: CASSLSGNTIYF; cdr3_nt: TGTGCCAGCAGCTTATCTGGAAACACCATATATTTT
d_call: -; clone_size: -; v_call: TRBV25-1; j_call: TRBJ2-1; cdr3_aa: CASTSYNEQFF; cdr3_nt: TGTGCCAGCACAAGTTACAATGAGCAGTTCTTC
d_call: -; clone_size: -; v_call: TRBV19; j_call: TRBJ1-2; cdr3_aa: CASRLPSNYGYTF; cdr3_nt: TGTGCCAGTCGACTACCTTCTAACTATGGCTACACCTTC
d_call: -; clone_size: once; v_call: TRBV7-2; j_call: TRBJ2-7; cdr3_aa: CASSSQPQGGEQYF; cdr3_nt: TGTGCCAGCAGCAGCCAACCCCAGGGGGGCGAGCAGTACTTC
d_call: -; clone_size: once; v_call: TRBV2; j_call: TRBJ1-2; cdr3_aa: CASSEGQDYGYTF; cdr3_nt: TGTGCCAGCAGTGAGGGGCAGGACTATGGCTACACCTTC
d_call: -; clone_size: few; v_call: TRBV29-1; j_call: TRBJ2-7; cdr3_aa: CSAQSEQYF; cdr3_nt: TGCAGCGCTCAGAGCGAGCAGTACTTC
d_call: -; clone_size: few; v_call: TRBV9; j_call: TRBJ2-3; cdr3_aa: CASSVDSTDTQYF; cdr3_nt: TGTGCCAGCAGCGTAGACAGCACAGATACGCAGTATTTT
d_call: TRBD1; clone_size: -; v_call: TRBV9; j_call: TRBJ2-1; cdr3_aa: CASSSRDSNEQFF; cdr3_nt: TGTGCCAGCAGCTCCCGGGACAGCAATGAGCAGTTCTTC
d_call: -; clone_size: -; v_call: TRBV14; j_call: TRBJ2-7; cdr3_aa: CASSHRPAGEQYF; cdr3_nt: TGTGCCAGCAGCCATAGACCCGCGGGGGAGCAGTACTTC
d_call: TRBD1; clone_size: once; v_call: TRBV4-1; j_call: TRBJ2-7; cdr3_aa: CASSATGQGSYEQYF; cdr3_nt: TGCGCCAGCAGCGCCACGGGACAGGGGTCCTACGAGCAGTACTTC
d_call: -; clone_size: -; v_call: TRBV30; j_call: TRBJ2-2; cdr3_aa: CAWSWPYSNTGELFF; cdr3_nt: TGTGCCTGGAGTTGGCCGTACTCGAACACCGGGGAGCTGTTTTTT
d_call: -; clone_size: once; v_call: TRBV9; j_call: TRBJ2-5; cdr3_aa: CASSVSRKQETQYF; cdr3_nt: TGTGCCAGCAGCGTATCGAGGAAACAAGAGACCCAGTACTTC
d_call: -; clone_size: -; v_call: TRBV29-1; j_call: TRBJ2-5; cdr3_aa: CSSRGETQYF; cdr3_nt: TGCAGCTCTCGGGGGGAGACCCAGTACTTC
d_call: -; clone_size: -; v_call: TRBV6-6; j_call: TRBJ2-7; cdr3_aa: CASSLRGYYEQYF; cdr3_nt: TGTGCCAGCAGTTTGAGGGGGTACTACGAGCAGTACTTC
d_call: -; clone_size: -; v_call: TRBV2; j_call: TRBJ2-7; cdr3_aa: CASSEGVGEQYF; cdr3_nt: TGTGCCAGCAGTGAGGGAGTGGGCGAGCAGTACTTC
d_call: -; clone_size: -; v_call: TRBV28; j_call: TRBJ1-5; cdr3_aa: CASSRGHSQPQHF; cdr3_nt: TGTGCCAGCAGTCGCGGACATAGCCAGCCCCAGCATTTT
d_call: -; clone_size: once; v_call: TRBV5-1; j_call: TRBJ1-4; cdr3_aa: CASSLGRTPTNEKLFF; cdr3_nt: TGCGCCAGCAGCTTAGGCAGGACGCCAACTAATGAAAAACTGTTTTTT
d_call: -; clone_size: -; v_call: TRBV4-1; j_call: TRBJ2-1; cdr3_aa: CASSQGRSARANEQFF; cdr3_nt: TGCGCCAGCAGCCAAGGTAGGAGCGCCCGCGCGAATGAGCAGTTCTTC
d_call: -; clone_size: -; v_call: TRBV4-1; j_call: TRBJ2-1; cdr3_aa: CASSQFLEQFF; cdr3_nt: TGCGCCAGCAGCCAATTCCTCGAGCAGTTCTTC
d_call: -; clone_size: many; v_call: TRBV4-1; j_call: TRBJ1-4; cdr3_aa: CASSQDWRGELFF; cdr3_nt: TGCGCCAGCAGCCAAGATTGGAGAGGGGAACTGTTTTTT
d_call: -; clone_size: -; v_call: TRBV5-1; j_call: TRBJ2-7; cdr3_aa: CASSIRDPSTYEQYF; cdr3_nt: TGCGCCAGCAGCATCCGGGATCCGAGCACCTACGAGCAGTACTTC
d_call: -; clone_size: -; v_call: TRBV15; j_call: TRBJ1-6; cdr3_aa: CATSRGSSQGWNSPLHF; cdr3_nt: TGTGCCACCAGCAGAGGGTCGTCACAGGGATGGAATTCACCCCTCCACTTT
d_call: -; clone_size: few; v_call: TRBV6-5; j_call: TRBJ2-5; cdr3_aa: CASSYDVQETQYF; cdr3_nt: TGTGCCAGCAGTTACGATGTTCAAGAGACCCAGTACTTC
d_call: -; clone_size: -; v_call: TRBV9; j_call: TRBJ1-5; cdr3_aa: CASTPEDYSNQPQHF; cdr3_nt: TGTGCCAGCACCCCCGAGGACTATAGCAATCAGCCCCAGCATTTT
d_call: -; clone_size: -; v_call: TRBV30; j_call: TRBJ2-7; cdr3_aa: CAWKDLSYEQYF; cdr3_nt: TGTGCCTGGAAGGACCTCTCCTACGAGCAGTACTTC
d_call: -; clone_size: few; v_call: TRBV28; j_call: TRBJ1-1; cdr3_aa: CASSKRGSGHTEAFF; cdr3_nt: TGTGCCAGCAGCAAAAGGGGGAGCGGGCACACTGAAGCTTTCTTT
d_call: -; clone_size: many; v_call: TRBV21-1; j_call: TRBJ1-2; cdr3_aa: CASSKGRDRPYGYTF; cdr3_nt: TGTGCCAGCAGCAAAGGGAGGGACAGGCCCTATGGCTACACCTTC
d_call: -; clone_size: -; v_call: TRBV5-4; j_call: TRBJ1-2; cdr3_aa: CASSLVKGDGYTF; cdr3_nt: TGTGCCAGCAGCTTGGTAAAGGGAGATGGCTACACCTTC
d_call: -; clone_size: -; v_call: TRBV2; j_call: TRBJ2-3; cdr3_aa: CASSVGRGPDTQYF; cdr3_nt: TGTGCCAGCAGTGTGGGCAGGGGACCAGATACGCAGTATTTT
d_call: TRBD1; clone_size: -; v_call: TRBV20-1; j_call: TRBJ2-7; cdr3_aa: CSANRGYEQYF; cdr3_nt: TGCAGTGCTAACAGGGGATACGAGCAGTACTTC
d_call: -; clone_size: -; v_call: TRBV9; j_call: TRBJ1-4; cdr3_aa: CASSAGGTTNEKLFF; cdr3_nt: TGTGCCAGCAGCGCTGGCGGGACAACTAATGAAAAACTGTTTTTT
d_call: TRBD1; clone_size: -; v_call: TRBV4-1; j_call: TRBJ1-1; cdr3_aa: CASSQGWTGRVSEAFF; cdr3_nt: TGCGCCAGCAGCCAAGGATGGACAGGGCGTGTTTCTGAAGCTTTCTTT
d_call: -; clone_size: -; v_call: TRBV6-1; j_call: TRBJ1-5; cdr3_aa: CASSEIARSGQPQHF; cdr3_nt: TGTGCCAGCAGTGAAATAGCCAGGAGTGGGCAGCCCCAGCATTTT
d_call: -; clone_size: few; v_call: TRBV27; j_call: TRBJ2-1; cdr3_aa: CASGPSNGYNEQFF; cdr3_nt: TGTGCCAGCGGTCCGAGCAATGGGTACAATGAGCAGTTCTTC
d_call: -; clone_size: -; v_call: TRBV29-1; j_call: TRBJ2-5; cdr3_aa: CSVVEQETQYF; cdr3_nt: TGCAGCGTTGTAGAACAAGAGACCCAGTACTTC
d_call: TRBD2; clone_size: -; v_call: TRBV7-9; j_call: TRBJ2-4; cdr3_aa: CASSKPGGIQYF; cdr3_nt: TGTGCCAGCAGCAAACCGGGGGGCATTCAGTACTTC